A single sample is the source of the 4 T cell receptor beta chains below, sequenced in a study of cytomegalovirus exposure and HLA in healthy donors. 13 Jbeta primers and 60 Vbeta primers were used for the PCR. Using immunoSEQ multiplex PCR, the repertoire was profiled, and TCRdb retains in-frame clones only, with some absent. The data contain some 180,000 clones, about 80% of them singletons. Sequencing used PBMCs. These receptors came from a woman younger than 45 in good health and CMV-seronegative.

The chain couples TRBV7-2 to TRBJ2-1; D may be TRBD2 (6 bases). V lost 4 bases, J lost 4 bases, and 11 bases lay in between. The CDR3 is 14 amino acids. In germline, CDR1 is SGHTA, CDR2 FQGNSA. For the CDR3, the DNA is TGTGCCAGCAGCTCCCGGAGGGGATACAATGAGCAGTTCTTC. This gives the protein CASSSRRGYNEQFF.

CDR3 in DNA: TGCGCCAGCAGTGAGGTCCAGGGGGCATGGAGTGAAAAACTGTTTTTT. Translation: CASSEVQGAWSEKLFF. This chain links TRBV10-2 with TRBJ1-4; 8 bases align to TRBD1. The CDR3 runs to 16 residues. Trimming at V came to 2 bases and at J to 7 bases, leaving 9 bases not matched to a gene. Germline V gene data show CDR1 as WSHSY and CDR2 as SAAADI.

V usage is TRBV9 and J usage is TRBJ2-7, with a possible D match to TRBD2 (7 bases). CDR3 length equals 16 residues. Deletions cut 4 bases from V and 2 bases from J, with 19 bases between. CDR1 is SGDLS and CDR2 is YYNGEE in the germline V gene. Here the CDR3 DNA reads TGTGCCAGCAGCCCCGTTCCGGGGGGCCAAACCTACGAGCAGTACTTC. It encodes CASSPVPGGQTYEQYF.

This chain uses TRBV7-9 with TRBJ2-7; D is uncertain. CDR1 and CDR2 from the germline V gene are SEHNR and FQNEAQ (reference sequence). The CDR3 spans 12 residues. V was pared by 4 bases and J by 5 bases, with 9 bases between. Here the CDR3 DNA reads TGTGCCAGCAGCTCCCCCCCCAACGAGCAGTACTTC. Protein product: CASSSPPNEQYF.